The entry below gives a single T cell receptor beta chain sequence along with its context. What it recognizes is unknown. This record comes from a study of cytomegalovirus exposure and HLA in healthy donors. General study results and limits: One later analysis reportedly identified an Asian-associated ancestry cluster that showed fewer N-insertions than the roughly 700-donor mean. Upon later analysis, TCR association rates were observed to vary by HLA locus, being highest for DRB1 and lowest for HLA-C.

Germline V gives CDR1 KGHSH, CDR2 LQKENI. The CDR3 consists of 15 residues. V was cut by 0 bases and J by 2 bases, with 10 bases left in between. Primers included in the PCR were 60 Vbeta and 13 Jbeta primers. The repertoire was sequenced with immunoSEQ multiplex PCR; TCRdb's copy has only in-frame clones and lacks some. Altogether approximately 150,000 clones are present, 76% being singletons, with the ten largest covering 3.1%. The receptor was isolated from a male donor in good health and CMV-seronegative. This chain uses TRBV18 with TRBJ1-2; D uncertain. Sequencing used PBMCs. The CDR3 is CASSPPVARNYGYTF. The CDR3 DNA follows: TGTGCCAGCTCACCACCGGTAGCGAGAAACTATGGCTACACCTTC.